The 9 T cell receptor beta chains below were found in one sample sequenced in a study of naive and memory T cell subsets (dated by TCRdb to 2015 to 2018). The receptor library was made with UMI-ligation and nested PCR. The sequencer listed for this sample is Illumina MiSeq. The beta constant-region primer was an equimolar mix of two oligonucleotides covering both TRBC1 and TRBC2. Four rounds of PCR, combining the SP2 primer with nested alpha and beta constant-region primers, were used to amplify the ligated cDNA. In-frame beta chains were kept once TCRdb had trimmed the public reads at Q25 with fastp and called clones with MiXCR. Entries that share a CDR3 protein sequence are merged under the most common genes and DNA. Within this sample are about 140,000 distinct CDR3 sequences, with approximately 20% of them counted one time only. Roughly 0.6% of the sample goes to the ten largest clones. The antigens for these receptors are not known.

Results the study describes overall, beyond this receptor: A few larger clonotypes were present in naive repertoires, particularly the CD8 repertoires, and these clonotypes were possibly memory cells re-expressing CD45RA.

Input material: naive CD8+ T cells from blood. The sample's cell subset or site label, decoded: naive T cells, CD45RA high CD27+. The receptors were gathered from a human donor in good health.

J is TRBJ2-7 and V is TRBV10-3; the D is unclear. Germline CDR1 is ENHRY and CDR2 is SYGVKD. This CDR3 spans 15 amino acids. The V end lost 2 bases, the J end lost 4 bases, and 15 bases lay between the germline ends. CDR3 protein: CAISEEKRATYEQYF. DNA for the CDR3: TGTGCCATCAGTGAGGAAAAGCGAGCTACTTACGAGCAGTACTTC.

The chain employs TRBV4-3 and TRBJ1-5; perhaps TRBD1 as D (5 bases). Deletions cut 0 bases from V and 4 bases from J, with 13 bases between. Per the germline V gene, CDR1 is LGHNA and CDR2 is YSLEER. The CDR3 is 16 residues long. The CDR3 region is CASSQDFADNNQPQHF. The DNA for the CDR3 is TGCGCCAGCAGCCAAGATTTCGCGGACAATAATCAGCCCCAGCATTTT.

The table lists this clonotype with many counts. This rearrangement joins TRBV5-1 to TRBJ1-1; possibly TRBD1 for D (5 bases). From germline, CDR1 is SGHRS and CDR2 YFSETQ. V shed 5 bases and J shed 5 bases, with 10 bases lying between them. CDR3 size: 12 residues. The CDR3 sequence: CASSSGGTEAFF. The DNA for the CDR3 is TGCGCCAGCAGTTCCGGGGGTACTGAAGCTTTCTTT.

This clonotype was observed a handful of times. The chain joins TRBV7-6 to TRBJ2-7; no clear D gene. V was clipped by 5 bases and J by 3 bases, with 11 bases between them. The CDR3 length is 13 residues. The germline gives CDR1 SGHVS, CDR2 FNYEAQ. The CDR3 bases are TGTGCCAGCAGCGTGGGAACAAACTACGAGCAGTACTTC. It is translated as CASSVGTNYEQYF.

This CDR3 is CASSLLAGEMDTQYF. The CDR3, as DNA: TGTGCCAGCAGTCTACTAGCGGGAGAGATGGATACGCAGTATTTT. The chain uses TRBV28 and TRBJ2-3; TRBD2 matches at 11 bases. The CDR3 length is 15 residues. Germline V gene sequence: CDR1 MDHEN, CDR2 SYDVKM. Trimming removed 5 bases from V and 6 bases from J; junction bases left unmatched: 7. Full variable domain (missing parts from reference TRBV28 and TRBJ2-3): DVKVTQSSRYLVKRTGEKVFLECVQDMDHENMFWYRQDPGLGLRLIYFSYDVKMKEKGDIPEGYSVSREKKERFSLILESASTNQTSMYLCASSLLAGEMDTQYFGPGTRLTVL.

In its sample, this clonotype was seen a few times. V is TRBV29-1 and J is TRBJ2-7; TRBD2 matches at 10 bases. Germline V gene lookup returns CDR1 SQVTM and CDR2 ANQGSEA. The trim removed 1 base at V and 6 bases at J, leaving 3 bases unmatched. CDR3 length equals 13 residues. DNA of the CDR3: TGCAGCGTTGAAGGGCTAGCGGGAGTCGAGCAGTACTTC. Amino acid sequence: CSVEGLAGVEQYF.

This clonotype came up a few times. This sequence joins TRBV10-3 and TRBJ2-1; possible D gene TRBD1, 6 bases. Germline loops: CDR1 ENHRY, CDR2 SYGVKD. This CDR3 is 18 amino acids long. The V gene lost 2 bases and the J gene lost 6 bases, with 23 bases spanning the gap. CDR3 in DNA: TGTGCCATCAGTGAGGGGGGTGTCGGGACATTCGGCCCCAATGAGCAGTTCTTC. Amino acids: CAISEGGVGTFGPNEQFF.

The sample holds a few counts of this clonotype. This sequence joins TRBV4-2 and TRBJ2-2; 12 bases agree with TRBD2. The CDR3 contains 17 residues. V was pared by 4 bases and J by 3 bases, with 6 bases of the junction left unmatched. In germline, CDR1 is LGHNA, CDR2 YNFKEQ. CDR3 in amino acids: CASSPPSGRADTGELFF. CDR3 nucleotides: TGTGCCAGCAGCCCCCCTAGCGGGAGGGCCGACACCGGGGAGCTGTTTTTT.

The CDR3 sequence: CASSQDLGLAGETYEQYF. For the CDR3, the DNA is TGTGCCAGCAGCCAAGACCTGGGCCTAGCGGGAGAGACCTACGAGCAGTACTTC. V is TRBV14 and J is TRBJ2-7, with TRBD2 matching over 10 bases. V was clipped by 0 bases and J by 2 bases; unmatched bases: 10. The CDR3 has 18 residues. Germline-derived CDR1 and CDR2 are SGHDN and FVKESK.